The entry below gives a single T cell receptor beta chain sequence along with its context. TCRdb keeps only in-frame clones here, not all; method: immunoSEQ multiplex PCR. The sample lists approximately 100,000 clones, more than 70% occurring once. This sample stems from a study of blood T cell repertoires in COVID-19. On the study more broadly: Both acute and convalescent COVID-19 samples were obtained from the United States, Italy and Spain. PBMCs, B-cell-depleted T cells, or T cells were the source of the cDNA or gDNA that made up the material.

This CDR3 comprises 14 residues. Trimming at V came to 4 bases and at J to 6 bases, leaving 9 bases not matched to a gene. The V gene's germline CDR1 is SGHRS and CDR2 YFSETQ. The TCR sequence derives from a human donor in a cohort sampled during active COVID-19. The sample taken for sequencing was peripheral blood. This sequence joins TRBV5-1 and TRBJ1-1, with 7 bases matching TRBD1. CDR3 residues: CASSIQTGPAEAFF. CDR3 nucleotide sequence: TGCGCCAGCAGCATCCAGACAGGGCCGGCTGAAGCTTTCTTT.